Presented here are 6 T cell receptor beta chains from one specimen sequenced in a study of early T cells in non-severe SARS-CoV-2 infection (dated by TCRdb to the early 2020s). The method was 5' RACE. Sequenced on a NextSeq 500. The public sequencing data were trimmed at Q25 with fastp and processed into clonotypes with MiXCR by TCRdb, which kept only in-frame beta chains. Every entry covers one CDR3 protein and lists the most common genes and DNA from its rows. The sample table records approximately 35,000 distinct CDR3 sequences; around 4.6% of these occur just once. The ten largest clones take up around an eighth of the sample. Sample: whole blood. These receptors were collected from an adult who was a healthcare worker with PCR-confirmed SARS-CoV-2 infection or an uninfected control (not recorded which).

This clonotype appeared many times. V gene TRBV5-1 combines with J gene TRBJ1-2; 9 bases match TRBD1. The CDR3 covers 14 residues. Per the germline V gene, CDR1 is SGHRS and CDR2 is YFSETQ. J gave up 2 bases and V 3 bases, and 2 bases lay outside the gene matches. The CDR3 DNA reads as TGCGCCAGCAGCTACGACAGGGGGAACTATGGCTACACCTTC. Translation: CASSYDRGNYGYTF.

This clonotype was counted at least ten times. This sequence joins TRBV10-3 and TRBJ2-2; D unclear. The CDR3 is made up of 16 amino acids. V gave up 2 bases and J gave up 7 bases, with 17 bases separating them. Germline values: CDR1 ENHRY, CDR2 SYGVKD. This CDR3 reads CAISETRVPPGGELFF. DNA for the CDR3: TGTGCCATCAGTGAGACCCGGGTCCCCCCAGGCGGGGAGCTGTTTTTT.

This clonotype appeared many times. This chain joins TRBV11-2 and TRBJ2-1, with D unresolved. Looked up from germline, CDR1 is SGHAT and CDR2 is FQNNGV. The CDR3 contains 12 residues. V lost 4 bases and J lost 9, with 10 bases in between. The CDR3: CASSSQRREQFF. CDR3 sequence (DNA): TGTGCCAGCAGCTCTCAGAGGCGTGAGCAGTTCTTC.

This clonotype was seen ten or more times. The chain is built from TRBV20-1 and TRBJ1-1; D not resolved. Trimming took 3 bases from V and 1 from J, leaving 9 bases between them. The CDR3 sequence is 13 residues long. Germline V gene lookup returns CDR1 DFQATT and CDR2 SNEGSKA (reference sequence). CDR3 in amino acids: CSASLPRNTEAFF. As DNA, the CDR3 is TGCAGTGCTAGTCTACCCAGGAACACTGAAGCTTTCTTT.

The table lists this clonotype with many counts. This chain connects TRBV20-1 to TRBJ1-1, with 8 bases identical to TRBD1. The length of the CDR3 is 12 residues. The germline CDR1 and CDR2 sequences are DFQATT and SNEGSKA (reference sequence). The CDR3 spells CSPGDRLAEAFF. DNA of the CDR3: TGCAGCCCCGGGGACAGGCTGGCAGAAGCTTTCTTT.

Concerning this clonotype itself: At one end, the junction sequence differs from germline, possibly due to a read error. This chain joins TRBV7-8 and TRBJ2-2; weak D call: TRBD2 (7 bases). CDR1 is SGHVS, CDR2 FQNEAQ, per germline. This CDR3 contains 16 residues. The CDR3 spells CASTFLRPGGTEELFF. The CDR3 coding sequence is TGTGCCAGCACCTTTTTGCGCCCGGGGGGCACCGAGGAGCTGTTTTTT.